This passage covers 15 T cell receptor beta chains from one sample sequenced in a study of CD8+CD57+ T cells in acquired aplastic anemia. The use of genomic DNA as template underpinned the TCR beta VDJ and CDR3 profiling. TCRdb reprocessed the reads via MiXCR and lists one record per CDR3 protein. The sample has fewer than 200,000 distinct CDR3 sequences, under 50% seen once. The patients chosen for sequencing had shown expansion of CD8+CD57+ cells (detected by flow cytometry). Sequenced material: sorted CD4+, CD8+, or CD8+CD57+ T cells (not recorded which) from PBMCs. Receptor source: a human donor with aplastic anemia.

This rearrangement joins TRBV14 to TRBJ1-3, with no clear D. Germline V gene lookup returns CDR1 SGHDN and CDR2 FVKESK. Deletions cut 0 bases from V and 0 bases from J, with 6 bases between. The CDR3 covers 15 residues. The CDR3 DNA sequence: TGTGCCAGCAGCCAAGACCTTATCTCTGGAAACACCATATATTTT. Its translation is CASSQDLISGNTIYF.

The chain is built from TRBV20-1 and TRBJ2-7, with 7 bases that match TRBD2. Germline V gives CDR1 DFQATT, CDR2 SNEGSKA (reference sequence). The CDR3 has 15 residues. The J segment lost 5 bases and the V segment lost 5 bases, leaving 15 bases of the junction unmatched. The CDR3 here is CSARLSGTMSHEQYF. The CDR3 bases are TGCAGTGCTCGACTTTCCGGGACTATGAGTCACGAGCAGTACTTC.

At least ten counts were recorded for this clonotype. The chain carries TRBV6-2 or TRBV6-3 and TRBJ1-3; weak D call: TRBD1 (6 bases). Deletions cut 2 bases from V and 2 bases from J, with 10 bases between. The CDR3 loop spans 15 amino acids. Per germline, CDR1 MNHEY and CDR2 SVGEGT. CDR3 loop: CASSYGTGTGNTIYF. In DNA, the CDR3 is TGTGCCAGCAGTTACGGAACAGGGACTGGAAACACCATATATTTT.

With regard to this clonotype: This sequence may be a read error, since a much larger clone differs from it by one base. The chain carries TRBV27 and TRBJ1-2; D perhaps matches TRBD1 (5 bases). Trimming removed 3 bases at V and 2 bases at J, with 7 bases between. This CDR3 is 13 amino acids long. Per the germline V gene, CDR1 is MNHEY and CDR2 is SMNVEV (reference sequence). In nucleotides, the CDR3 is TGTGCCAGCAGTTTCGAGGGGAACTATGGCTACACCTTC. This sequence encodes CASSFEGNYGYTF.

This chain links TRBV10-3 with TRBJ2-1; 13 bases fit TRBD2. V trimming: 10 bases; J trimming: 9 bases; junction bases outside the gene matches: 6. The length of the CDR3 is 13 residues. CDR1 and CDR2 from the germline V gene are ENHRY and SYGVKD. The CDR3 sequence: CATTSGRVGEQFF. DNA for the CDR3: TGTGCCACTACTAGCGGGAGGGTTGGTGAGCAGTTCTTC.

V gene TRBV7-9 combines with J gene TRBJ2-7; tentative D call: TRBD2 (6 bases). The CDR3 is made up of 14 amino acids. Germline loops: CDR1 SEHNR, CDR2 FQNEAQ (reference sequence). Deletions cut 1 base from V and 6 bases from J, with 13 bases between. The CDR3 protein is CASSLGRGEAEQYF. CDR3 coding DNA: TGTGCCAGCAGCTTAGGTCGCGGGGAGGCCGAGCAGTACTTC.

Many counts were recorded for this clonotype. The chain joins TRBV19 to TRBJ1-4; D gene unclear. CDR1 and CDR2 (germline): LNHDA, SQIVND (reference sequence). V was cut by 4 bases and J by 8 bases, with 14 bases left in between. This CDR3 contains 14 residues. The CDR3 DNA follows: TGTGCCAGTAGTAGCCTCTACGATTCCGAAAAACTGTTTTTT. As protein: CASSSLYDSEKLFF. Looking up the rest from reference TRBV19 and TRBJ1-4 gives the full variable domain: DGGITQSPKYLFRKEGQNVTLSCEQNLNHDAMYWYRQDPGQGLRLIYYSQIVNDFQKGDIAEGYSVSREKKESFPLTVTSAQKNPTAFYLCASSSLYDSEKLFFGSGTQLSVL.

This clonotype was seen a few times. The rearrangement joins TRBV3-1 to TRBJ2-1; 7 positions match TRBD2. This CDR3 has 16 amino acids. J lost 5 bases, V lost 0 bases, and 7 bases had no gene match. Per the germline V gene, CDR1 is LGHDT and CDR2 is YNNKEL (reference sequence). CDR3 residues: CASSQERLASNNEQFF. The CDR3 region has the DNA TGTGCCAGCAGCCAAGAGAGACTAGCTTCCAACAATGAGCAGTTCTTC.

A single count supports this clonotype. The genes are TRBV14 and TRBJ2-7; 12 bases align to TRBD2. J lost 4 bases, V lost 4 bases, and 5 bases had no gene match. The CDR3 loop spans 15 amino acids. Germline V gene sequence: CDR1 SGHDN, CDR2 FVKESK. Written as DNA, the CDR3 is TGTGCCAGCAGCCGACTAGCGGGAGTTAGTTACGAGCAGTACTTC. Amino acids: CASSRLAGVSYEQYF.

This clonotype appeared a few times. This may stem from a read error, because a much larger clone lies one nucleotide away. V and J are TRBV6-1 and TRBJ1-2; 7 bases match TRBD1. The germline V gene has CDR1 MNHNS and CDR2 SASEGT. The CDR3 covers 16 residues. V was pared by 5 bases and J by 6 bases, with 15 bases of the junction left unmatched. CDR3 sequence (DNA): TGTGCCAGCAGTCGGGACAGTCGCCCGGACAACCATGGCTACACCTTC. It is translated as CASSRDSRPDNHGYTF.

The chain is built from TRBV29-1 and TRBJ2-5; D is uncertain. CDR3 length: 9 amino acids. Germline CDR1 is SQVTM and CDR2 is ANQGSEA. Trimming stripped 3 bases from V and 5 bases from J, with 1 base between. The CDR3, as DNA: TGCAGCGTTGAGGAGACCCAGTACTTC. It yields the protein CSVEETQYF.

On this clonotype: At one of its ends the junction is not consistent with the germline gene, which may arise from a read error. CDR3 nucleotides: TGTGCCAGCAGCCAAGGTAACGGGGCCAACGTCCTGACTTTC. It is translated as CASSQGNGANVLTF. The gene calls are TRBV4-1 and TRBJ2-6; D not resolved. Germline lookup yields CDR1 MGHRA and CDR2 YSYEKL. This CDR3 spans 14 amino acids.

The chain recombines TRBV15 with TRBJ2-7; 8 bases are a match to TRBD2. In germline, CDR1 is LNHNV, CDR2 YYDKDF (reference sequence). This CDR3 region has 15 residues. With V trimmed by 8 bases and J by 4 bases, 13 bases remained unmatched. The CDR3 DNA reads TGTGCCACCCGAGGCGCGGGAGGACATCCTTACGAGCAGTACTTC. It codes for CATRGAGGHPYEQYF.

Points on this clonotype: Germline is not matched at one junction end, which may reflect a read error. This chain connects TRBV7-2 to TRBJ2-5, with D tentatively TRBD1 (5 bases). CDR1 SGHTA and CDR2 FQGNSA come from the germline V gene. CDR3 size: 16 residues. In DNA form, the CDR3 reads TGCGCCAGCAGCCAATTTGAGACAGTCAACCAGGAGACCCAGTACTTC. This gives the protein CASSQFETVNQETQYF.

This rearrangement joins TRBV6-4 to TRBJ2-3; the match to TRBD2 covers 9 bases. J lost 5 bases, V lost 5 bases, and 8 bases had no gene match. This CDR3 comprises 15 residues. Germline V gene lookup returns CDR1 MRHNA and CDR2 SNTAGT. The CDR3 DNA sequence: TGTGCCAGCAGTACCAGCGGGGGGCACGGAGATACGCAGTATTTT. Amino acids: CASSTSGGHGDTQYF.